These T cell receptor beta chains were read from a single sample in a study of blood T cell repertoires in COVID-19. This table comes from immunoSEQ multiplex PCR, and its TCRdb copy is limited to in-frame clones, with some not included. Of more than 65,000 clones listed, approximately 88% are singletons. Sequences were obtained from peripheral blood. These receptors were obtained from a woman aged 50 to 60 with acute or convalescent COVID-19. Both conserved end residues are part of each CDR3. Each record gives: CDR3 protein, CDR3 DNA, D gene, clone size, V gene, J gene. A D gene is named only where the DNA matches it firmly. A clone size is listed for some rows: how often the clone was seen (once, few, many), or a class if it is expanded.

CASSPDRANYGYTF	TGTGCCAGCAGTCCCGACAGGGCTAACTATGGCTACACCTTC	TRBD1	.	TRBV28	TRBJ1-2
CASSLGGDQEKLFF	TGTGCCAGCAGTTTGGGGGGGGATCAAGAAAAACTGTTTTTT	.	.	TRBV28	TRBJ1-4
CASGTGGPNEQFF	TGTGCCAGCGGTACGGGAGGCCCCAATGAGCAGTTCTTC	TRBD2	.	TRBV7-3	TRBJ2-1
CAISESTGKRRAFF	TGTGCCATCAGTGAGTCGACGGGGAAAAGACGAGCTTTCTTT	.	.	TRBV10-3	TRBJ1-1
CASSLAVTSGRQETQYF	TGTGCCAGCAGCTTAGCGGTGACTAGCGGGAGGCAAGAGACCCAGTACTTC	TRBD2	.	TRBV7-9	TRBJ2-5
CASSLSTDNSPLHF	TGTGCCAGCAGCTTGTCGACAGATAATTCACCCCTCCACTTT	.	.	TRBV11-2	TRBJ1-6
CAWSRNGLFYGYTF	TGTGCCTGGAGTCGTAATGGACTATTTTATGGCTACACCTTC	.	.	TRBV30	TRBJ1-2
CASSLRDTRHEQYF	TGTGCCAGCAGCCTCCGGGACACTCGGCACGAGCAGTACTTC	.	.	TRBV7-2	TRBJ2-7
CASQMARYEQYF	TGTGCCAGCCAAATGGCAAGATACGAGCAGTACTTC	.	.	TRBV28	TRBJ2-7
CASSYLDREVYGYTF	TGTGCCAGCAGCTACCTGGACAGGGAAGTCTATGGCTACACCTTC	TRBD1	once	TRBV7-2	TRBJ1-2
CASDHGTGRQYF	TGTGCCTCGGATCACGGGACAGGGAGACAGTACTTC	TRBD1	.	TRBV30	TRBJ2-7
CASSVGGQPQHF	TGTGCCAGTAGTGTCGGGGGTCAGCCCCAGCATTTT	.	.	TRBV19	TRBJ1-5
CASSTDGSVGYTF	TGTGCCAGCAGCACAGACGGCTCGGTGGGCTACACCTTC	.	.	TRBV11-2	TRBJ1-2
CASSYHARLAGVTGELFF	TGTGCCAGCAGTTACCACGCCCGGCTAGCGGGAGTTACCGGGGAGCTGTTTTTT	TRBD2	.	TRBV6-2/TRBV6-3	TRBJ2-2
CATSRDGTPGGELFF	TGTGCCACCAGCAGAGATGGGACACCGGGCGGGGAGCTGTTTTTT	.	.	TRBV15	TRBJ2-2
CASSLAVGGREQYF	TGCGCCAGCAGCTTGGCCGTCGGGGGGCGCGAGCAGTACTTC	.	once	TRBV5-1	TRBJ2-7
CASSLTDKESYEQYF	TGTGCCAGCAGCTTGACGGACAAAGAATCCTACGAGCAGTACTTC	.	once	TRBV5-4	TRBJ2-7
CASSRSGGQGSDSFF	TGTGCCAGCAGCCGGAGCGGGGGACAGGGGAGTGATTCTTTCTTT	TRBD1	.	TRBV7-9	TRBJ1-1
CASSRSYSGTGDEQFF	TGTGCCAGCAGCCGAAGTTACTCCGGGACAGGGGATGAGCAGTTCTTC	TRBD1	.	TRBV7-8	TRBJ2-1
CASSLKGAPYEQYF	TGCGCCAGCAGCTTGAAGGGGGCCCCCTACGAGCAGTACTTC	TRBD1	.	TRBV5-1	TRBJ2-7
CASRSARGRVDNEQFF	TGTGCCAGCAGATCTGCTAGAGGCCGGGTTGACAATGAGCAGTTCTTC	.	.	TRBV27	TRBJ2-1
CASSQGLPEDTQYF	TGTGCCAGCAGCCAGGGACTTCCCGAAGATACGCAGTATTTT	.	.	TRBV3-1/TRBV3-2	TRBJ2-3
CASSPGIGKTYNEQFF	TGTGCCAGCAGCCCAGGGATAGGGAAAACATACAATGAGCAGTTCTTC	.	.	TRBV11-3	TRBJ2-1
CSATLSTEAFF	TGCAGTGCTACCCTGTCCACTGAAGCTTTCTTT	.	.	TRBV20-1	TRBJ1-1
CASSLRGMTTEQFF	TGTGCCAGCTCACTGCGGGGGATGACGACTGAGCAGTTCTTC	TRBD2	.	TRBV18	TRBJ2-1
CASSGGQHYGYTF	TGTGCCAGTAGTGGAGGACAGCACTATGGCTACACCTTC	.	.	TRBV19	TRBJ1-2
CASSHPGTGEGKNIQYF	TGCGCCAGCAGCCACCCCGGGACAGGGGAAGGCAAAAACATTCAGTACTTC	TRBD1	.	TRBV4-1	TRBJ2-4
CASSGREGTGNTIYF	TGTGCCAGCAGCGGTCGTGAGGGCACTGGAAACACCATATATTTT	.	.	TRBV9	TRBJ1-3
CASSARLAGNTGELFF	TGTGCCAGCAGTGCTAGACTAGCGGGGAACACCGGGGAGCTGTTTTTT	TRBD2	few	TRBV25-1	TRBJ2-2
CASTKAGGYEQYF	TGTGCCAGCACCAAGGCAGGGGGCTACGAGCAGTACTTC	TRBD1	few	TRBV12-3/TRBV12-4	TRBJ2-7
CASRPGQGRYGYTF	TGTGCCAGCAGGCCGGGACAGGGACGCTATGGCTACACCTTC	TRBD1	.	TRBV27	TRBJ1-2
CSVDGTGNKEQYF	TGCAGCGTTGATGGGACAGGGAATAAGGAGCAGTACTTC	TRBD1	once	TRBV29-1	TRBJ2-7
CASSADRGTTYNEQFF	TGTGCCAGCAGCGCGGACAGGGGGACCACCTACAATGAGCAGTTCTTC	TRBD1	.	TRBV5-6	TRBJ2-1
CATVPTARGTGPGELFF	TGTGCCACTGTCCCCACCGCACGGGGGACAGGGCCCGGGGAGCTGTTTTTT	TRBD1	.	TRBV25-1	TRBJ2-2
CASSADRGNNYGYTF	TGCGCCAGCAGCGCGGACAGGGGGAATAACTATGGCTACACCTTC	TRBD1	.	TRBV5-1	TRBJ1-2
CASSRDTRAFF	TGTGCCAGCAGCCGGGACACGAGGGCCTTCTTT	.	.	TRBV6-2/TRBV6-3	TRBJ1-1
CATQRLGDSYEQYF	TGTGCCACCCAGAGGTTAGGGGATTCCTACGAGCAGTACTTC	.	.	TRBV28	TRBJ2-7
CASSPAGGGYGYTF	TGTGCCAGCAGCCCCGCGGGGGGCGGCTATGGCTACACCTTC	.	.	TRBV9	TRBJ1-2
CASSTVQGPGELFF	TGTGCCAGTAGTACCGTACAGGGGCCCGGGGAGCTGTTTTTT	TRBD1	.	TRBV19	TRBJ2-2
CASSPRGLDYNSPLHF	TGTGCCAGCTCACCACGGGGACTGGACTATAATTCACCCCTCCACTTT	.	.	TRBV18	TRBJ1-6
CASSVAGGTSAQETQYF	TGTGCCAGCAGCGTAGCGGGGGGGACTAGCGCACAAGAGACCCAGTACTTC	TRBD2	.	TRBV9	TRBJ2-5
CASKQTNNEKLFF	TGTGCCAGCAAACAGACCAATAATGAAAAACTGTTTTTT	.	.	TRBV28	TRBJ1-4
CASSHSTGRGEAFF	TGTGCCAGCAGCCATTCAACGGGGAGAGGTGAAGCTTTCTTT	.	.	TRBV3-1/TRBV3-2	TRBJ1-1
CASSDTGINYGYTF	TGTGCCAGCAGCGATACAGGGATTAACTATGGCTACACCTTC	.	.	TRBV5-4	TRBJ1-2